A single sample is the source of the 22 T cell receptor beta chains below, sequenced in a study of shared clonotypes between healthy human individuals. Naive CD8 cells were CD45RO-negative, positively selected for CCR7, excluding terminally differentiated effector memory CD45RA+ cells. TCRdb keeps only in-frame clones here, not all; method: immunoSEQ multiplex PCR. Here the sample spans 450,000 to 700,000 clones, nearly 97% being singletons. The source material was naive CD8+ T cells sorted from blood. The receptors here all came from a woman in her thirties in good health.

The chain recombines TRBV9 with TRBJ2-2; tentative D call: TRBD2 (5 bases). This CDR3 is 16 amino acids long. Germline V CDR1 and CDR2: SGDLS, YYNGEE. Trimming cost V 1 base and J 7 bases, with 17 bases left between them. The CDR3 DNA reads as TGTGCCAGCAGCGTATCGAGGGAGCGTCGGGACGGGGAGCTGTTTTTT. Protein product: CASSVSRERRDGELFF.

V usage is TRBV5-6 and J usage is TRBJ2-1, with 7 bases identical to TRBD1. CDR1 SGHDT and CDR2 YYEEEE come from the germline V gene. The CDR3 length is 17 residues. V gave up 0 bases and J gave up 4 bases; unmatched junction bases: 10. CDR3 sequence reads: CASSLDWRRDSYNEQFF. In DNA form, the CDR3 reads TGTGCCAGCAGCTTGGATTGGCGCCGGGACAGTTACAATGAGCAGTTCTTC.

The chain carries TRBV16 and TRBJ2-1, with 7 nucleotides matching TRBD2. Trimming took 2 bases from V and 3 from J; bases not matched to a gene: 4. Germline V gives CDR1 KGHSY, CDR2 FQNENV. The CDR3 length is 15 residues. CDR3 nucleotide sequence: TGTGCCAGCAGCCAAAGCGCTAGCGGCTACAATGAGCAGTTCTTC. Amino acid sequence: CASSQSASGYNEQFF.

The rearrangement joins TRBV28 to TRBJ1-1; D is undetermined. The CDR3 has 13 residues. Germline V gene data show CDR1 as MDHEN and CDR2 as SYDVKM. The V end was cut by 1 base, the J end by 7 bases, with 10 bases between. The CDR3 DNA is TGTGCCAGCAGTTTATCCCCGGCACATGAAGCTTTCTTT. Its protein product is CASSLSPAHEAFF.

The rearrangement joins TRBV28 to TRBJ2-5; TRBD2 might be the D (5 bases). V lost 6 bases and J lost 7, with 15 bases in between. Germline CDR1 MDHEN, CDR2 SYDVKM. This CDR3 region has 13 residues. CDR3 protein: CASSPGRTWTQYF. The CDR3 nucleotides are TGTGCCAGCAGCCCCGGGCGGACTTGGACCCAGTACTTC.

The rearrangement joins TRBV27 to TRBJ2-7; D not resolved. The germline CDR1 and CDR2 sequences are MNHEY and SMNVEV (reference sequence). The length of the CDR3 is 14 residues. V was cut by 7 bases and J by 5 bases, with 18 bases left in between. The CDR3 coding sequence is TGTGCCAGCACCAAGACTGGTAGTCTCGACGAGCAGTACTTC. It is translated as CASTKTGSLDEQYF.

This chain links TRBV7-8 with TRBJ2-7; 7 bases match TRBD1. The germline V gene encodes CDR1 SGHVS and CDR2 FQNEAQ. The CDR3 runs to 14 residues. With 5 bases clipped from V and 5 bases from J, the junction kept 9 bases outside the gene matches. In DNA, the CDR3 is TGTGCCAGCAGCAGACAGGGCCGTATCGACGAGCAGTACTTC. It specifies CASSRQGRIDEQYF.

A note on this clone: This specimen includes other DNA sequences encoding the same CDR3. The CDR3 sequence is CASSFGQTYEQYF. The CDR3, as DNA: TGCGCCAGCAGTTTTGGACAGACCTACGAGCAGTACTTC. The chain combines TRBV5-1 with TRBJ2-7; TRBD1 is a possible D gene (6 bases). Germline V gene sequence: CDR1 SGHRS, CDR2 YFSETQ. This CDR3 is 13 amino acids long. Trimming took 5 bases from V and 2 from J, leaving 11 bases between them.

CDR3 protein: CASSYRDGYETDTQYF. The CDR3 DNA reads as TGTGCCAGCAGCTACCGGGACGGATATGAAACAGATACGCAGTATTTT. The chain combines TRBV7-8 with TRBJ2-3; D is possibly TRBD1 or TRBD2 (5 bases each). The CDR3 runs to 16 residues. The germline V and J ends were trimmed by 4 bases and 3 bases, with 17 bases remaining between them. Germline V gene sequence: CDR1 SGHVS, CDR2 FQNEAQ.

This chain uses TRBV6-5 with TRBJ2-7, with 11 bases identical to TRBD2. With V trimmed by 4 bases and J by 7 bases, 12 bases remained unmatched. In germline, CDR1 is MNHEY, CDR2 SVGAGI. The CDR3 runs 16 residues. The CDR3 is CASSWGLAGGSGEQYF. The CDR3 DNA follows: TGTGCCAGCAGTTGGGGCTTAGCGGGAGGGTCTGGGGAGCAGTACTTC.

The chain carries TRBV15 and TRBJ1-1; TRBD1 might be the D (6 bases). V was trimmed by 10 bases and J by 0 bases, leaving 12 bases between them. From germline, CDR1 is LNHNV and CDR2 YYDKDF (reference sequence). CDR3 length equals 13 residues. The DNA of the CDR3 is TGTGCCATCAAGGACAGATTGAACACTGAAGCTTTCTTT. It codes for CAIKDRLNTEAFF.

The CDR3 reads CASSEGEGFYEQYF. CDR3 nucleotides: TGTGCCAGCAGTGAGGGGGAGGGTTTCTACGAGCAGTACTTC. The J gene is TRBJ2-7, the V gene TRBV2; 7 bases are shared with TRBD2. This CDR3 region has 14 residues. After removal of 3 bases from V and 3 bases from J, the junction contained 5 bases not matched to a gene. Germline V lookup: CDR1 SNHLY, CDR2 FYNNEI. Filled out from reference TRBV2 and TRBJ2-7, the complete variable domain reads EPEVTQTPSHQVTQMGQEVILRCVPISNHLYFYWYRQILGQKVEFLVSFYNNEISEKSEIFDDQFSVERPDGSNFTLKIRSTKLEDSAMYFCASSEGEGFYEQYFGPGTRLTVT.

The genes are TRBV9 and TRBJ2-2; 10 nucleotides align to TRBD2. Germline CDR1 is SGDLS and CDR2 is YYNGEE. Unmatched junction bases numbered 2, after V lost 3 bases and J lost 6 bases. There are 14 residues in the CDR3. Written as DNA, the CDR3 is TGTGCCAGCAGCGGCGGACTAGCGGCCGGGGAGCTGTTTTTT. As protein: CASSGGLAAGELFF.

As concerns this clone: Other DNA sequences within the sample encode an identical CDR3. The J gene is TRBJ2-7, the V gene TRBV5-1; D possibly uses TRBD1 or TRBD2 (6 bases each). The CDR3 loop spans 15 amino acids. V lost 0 bases and J lost 0, with 10 bases in between. CDR1 SGHRS and CDR2 YFSETQ come from the germline V gene. CDR3 protein: CASSLDRDSSYEQYF. The CDR3 DNA follows: TGCGCCAGCAGCTTGGACAGGGACTCCTCCTACGAGCAGTACTTC.

The J gene is TRBJ2-1, the V gene TRBV19; 9 positions agree with TRBD2. Germline V CDR1 and CDR2: LNHDA, SQIVND (reference sequence). V trimming: 0 bases; J trimming: 3 bases; junction bases outside the gene matches: 3. This CDR3 has 16 amino acids. The CDR3 bases are TGTGCCAGTAGTATAGAGCAGCGGGAGGTCTACAATGAGCAGTTCTTC. It specifies CASSIEQREVYNEQFF.

This clone was found once. V is TRBV4-2 and J is TRBJ1-2; no reliable D call. Germline V CDR1 and CDR2: LGHNA, YNFKEQ. The CDR3 extends over 15 amino acids. Trimming removed 0 bases at V and 3 bases at J, with 11 bases between. The CDR3 loop reads CASSQDIEAYYGYTF. CDR3 coding DNA: TGTGCCAGCAGCCAAGATATAGAGGCCTACTATGGCTACACCTTC.

This chain links TRBV29-1 with TRBJ2-2; D not certain. Germline CDR1 is SQVTM and CDR2 is ANQGSEA. V was trimmed by 6 bases and J by 10 bases, leaving 9 bases between them. The CDR3 is 10 residues long. The CDR3: CSVPDVELFF. DNA of the CDR3: TGCAGCGTCCCTGACGTGGAGCTGTTTTTT.

The rearrangement joins TRBV19 to TRBJ2-1, with TRBD2 matching 12 bases. V shed 5 bases, J shed 0 bases, and the junction held 8 bases outside the gene matches. This CDR3 is 18 amino acids long. Germline CDR1 and CDR2: LNHDA and SQIVND (reference sequence). CDR3 amino acids: CASSPAWTSGISYNEQFF. Here the CDR3 DNA reads TGTGCCAGTAGTCCTGCCTGGACTAGCGGGATCTCCTACAATGAGCAGTTCTTC.

This chain joins TRBV15 and TRBJ2-5; 8 nucleotides agree with TRBD2. Unmatched junction bases numbered 5, after V lost 0 bases and J lost 5 bases. This CDR3 contains 15 residues. In germline, CDR1 is LNHNV, CDR2 YYDKDF (reference sequence). This CDR3 is CATSRDREGEETQYF. In nucleotides, the CDR3 is TGTGCCACCAGCAGAGATCGGGAGGGAGAGGAGACCCAGTACTTC. Full variable domain (outside the CDR3, taken from reference TRBV15 and TRBJ2-5): DAMVIQNPRYQVTQFGKPVTLSCSQTLNHNVMYWYQQKSSQAPKLLFHYYDKDFNNEADTPDNFQSRRPNTSFCFLDIRSPGLGDTAMYLCATSRDREGEETQYFGPGTRLLVL.

The chain recombines TRBV5-1 with TRBJ1-2, with D unclear. Germline CDR1 reads SGHRS; CDR2 reads YFSETQ. Between the trimmed V and J ends, which lost 5 bases and 8 bases, there was a span of 7 bases. The CDR3 is 10 residues long. CDR3 loop: CASRGLGYTF. CDR3 nucleotides: TGCGCCAGCAGAGGCTTGGGCTACACCTTC.

This chain connects TRBV29-1 to TRBJ2-5; D is possibly TRBD2 (6 bases). The CDR3 loop spans 14 amino acids. Trimming took 5 bases from V and 2 from J, leaving 15 bases between them. Germline V gene sequence: CDR1 SQVTM, CDR2 ANQGSEA. CDR3 DNA: TGCAGCGTTCTCCTATTAGCGGAGCAAGAGACCCAGTACTTC. Protein product: CSVLLLAEQETQYF.

The chain has TRBV27 and TRBJ1-2, with 7 bases aligning to TRBD1. Trimming removed 0 bases from V and 8 bases from J; junction bases left unmatched: 12. Germline V CDR1 and CDR2: MNHEY, SMNVEV (reference sequence). This CDR3 spans 16 amino acids. DNA for the CDR3: TGTGCCAGCAGTTTATCGCAGAGTAAGGGGGCAAAGGGCTACACCTTC. This encodes CASSLSQSKGAKGYTF.